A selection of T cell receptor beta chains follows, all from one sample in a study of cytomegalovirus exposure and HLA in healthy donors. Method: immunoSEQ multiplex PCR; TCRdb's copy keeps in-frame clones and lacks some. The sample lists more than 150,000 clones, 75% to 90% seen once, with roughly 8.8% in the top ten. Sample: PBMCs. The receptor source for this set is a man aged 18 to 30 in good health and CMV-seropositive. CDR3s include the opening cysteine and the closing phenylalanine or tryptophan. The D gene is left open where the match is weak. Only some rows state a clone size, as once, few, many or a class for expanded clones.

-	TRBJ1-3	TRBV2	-	CASSGQKNTIYF	TGTGCCAGCAGTGGACAGAAAAACACCATATATTTT
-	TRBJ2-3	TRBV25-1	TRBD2	CASGISGAPDTQYF	TGTGCCAGCGGTATAAGCGGGGCGCCAGATACGCAGTATTTT
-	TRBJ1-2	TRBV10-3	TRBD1	CAISESDRDSKGYTF	TGTGCCATCAGTGAGTCCGACAGGGATTCTAAAGGCTACACCTTC
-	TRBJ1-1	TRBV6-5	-	CASAVNTEAFF	TGTGCCAGCGCGGTGAACACTGAAGCTTTCTTT
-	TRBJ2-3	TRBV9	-	CASSTTRGDTQYF	TGTGCCAGCAGCACAACTCGCGGGGATACGCAGTATTTT
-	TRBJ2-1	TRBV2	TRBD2	CASPLAGGNNEQFF	TGTGCCAGCCCCCTAGCGGGGGGGAACAATGAGCAGTTCTTC
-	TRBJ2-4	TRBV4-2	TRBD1	CASSRSSGGDIQYF	TGTGCCAGCAGCCGATCGTCAGGGGGAGACATTCAGTACTTC
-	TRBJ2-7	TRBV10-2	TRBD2	CASRLNSGGADEQYF	TGCGCCAGCAGGCTAAATAGCGGGGGGGCCGACGAGCAGTACTTC
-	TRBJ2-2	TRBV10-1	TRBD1	CASSSGTATGELFF	TGCGCCAGCAGTTCCGGGACAGCAACCGGGGAGCTGTTTTTT
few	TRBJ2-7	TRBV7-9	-	CASSQAARGVNEQYF	TGTGCCAGCAGCCAGGCGGCCAGGGGGGTTAACGAGCAGTACTTC
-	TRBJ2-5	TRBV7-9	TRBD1	CASTQTGEVRYEETQYF	TGTGCCAGCACCCAGACAGGGGAGGTGAGATATGAAGAGACCCAGTACTTC
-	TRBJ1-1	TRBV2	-	CASSEAWVAGLMNTEAFF	TGTGCCAGCAGTGAAGCGTGGGTGGCAGGGCTAATGAACACTGAAGCTTTCTTT
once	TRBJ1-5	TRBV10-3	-	CAISESGAGNQPQHF	TGTGCCATCAGTGAGTCGGGGGCGGGCAATCAGCCCCAGCATTTT
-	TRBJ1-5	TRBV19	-	CASSLSGVGNQPQHF	TGTGCCAGTAGCCTATCAGGGGTCGGCAATCAGCCCCAGCATTTT
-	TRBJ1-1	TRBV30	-	CAWRDSIKNTEAFF	TGTGCCTGGAGGGACTCAATCAAGAACACTGAAGCTTTCTTT
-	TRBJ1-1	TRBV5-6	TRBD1	CASSLPGTGVETEAFF	TGTGCCAGCAGCTTACCCGGGACAGGGGTCGAAACTGAAGCTTTCTTT
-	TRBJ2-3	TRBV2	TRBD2	CASRLAGGTDTQYF	TGTGCCAGCAGACTAGCGGGGGGCACAGATACGCAGTATTTT
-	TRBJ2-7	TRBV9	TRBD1	CASSGDRVAYEQYF	TGTGCCAGCAGCGGAGACAGGGTGGCGTACGAGCAGTACTTC
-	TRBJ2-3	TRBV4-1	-	CASSQGGVTDTQYF	TGCGCCAGCAGCCAGGGCGGGGTCACAGATACGCAGTATTTT
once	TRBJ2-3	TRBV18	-	CASVEGAHLSTDTQYF	TGTGCCAGCGTAGAGGGTGCACATTTGTCCACAGATACGCAGTATTTT
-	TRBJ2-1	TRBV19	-	CASSTYINEQFF	TGTGCCAGTAGTACTTATATCAATGAGCAGTTCTTC
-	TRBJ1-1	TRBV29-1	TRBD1	CSVVTGSSAFF	TGCAGCGTTGTGACAGGGTCTAGTGCTTTCTTT
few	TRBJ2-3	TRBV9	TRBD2	CASSSRLAGGTDTQYF	TGTGCCAGCAGCTCCCGACTAGCGGGGGGAACAGATACGCAGTATTTT
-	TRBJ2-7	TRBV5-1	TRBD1	CASSPGTGIRHEQYF	TGCGCCAGCAGCCCCGGGACAGGGATACGACACGAGCAGTACTTC
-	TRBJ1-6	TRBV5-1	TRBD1	CASSSLGGVNSPLHF	TGCGCCAGCAGCTCATTAGGGGGCGTGAATTCACCCCTCCACTTT
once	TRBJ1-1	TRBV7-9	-	CSSSPFGGAEAFF	TGTTCCAGCAGTCCTTTCGGGGGGGCTGAAGCTTTCTTT
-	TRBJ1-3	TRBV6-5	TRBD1	CASRRQGAGNTIYF	TGTGCCAGCAGGCGACAGGGGGCTGGAAACACCATATATTTT
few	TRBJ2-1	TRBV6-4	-	CASSDSGQGEQFF	TGTGCCAGCAGTGACTCGGGCCAGGGTGAGCAGTTCTTC
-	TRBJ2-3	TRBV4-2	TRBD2	CASSQDRLAGATDTQYF	TGTGCCAGCAGCCAAGATCGACTAGCGGGGGCCACAGATACGCAGTATTTT
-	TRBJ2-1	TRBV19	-	CASSRDSPVGDEQFF	TGTGCCAGTTCACGGGACTCACCCGTTGGGGATGAGCAGTTCTTC
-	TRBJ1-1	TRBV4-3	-	CASSQDSGVLEAFF	TGCGCCAGCAGCCAAGATTCAGGGGTACTTGAAGCTTTCTTT
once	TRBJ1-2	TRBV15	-	CATSRDSFVGGQILHGYTF	TGTGCCACCAGCAGAGATAGTTTCGTAGGAGGACAGATCCTTCATGGCTACACCTTC
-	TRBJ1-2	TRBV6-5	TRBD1	CASSERTGYYGYTF	TGTGCCAGCAGTGAAAGGACAGGGTACTATGGCTACACCTTC
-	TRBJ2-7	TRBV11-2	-	CASSSRADLSYEQYF	TGTGCCAGCAGCTCCAGGGCCGACTTATCCTACGAGCAGTACTTC
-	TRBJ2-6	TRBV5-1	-	CASSLGVISGANVLTF	TGCGCCAGCAGCTTGGGCGTGATCTCTGGGGCCAACGTCCTGACTTTC
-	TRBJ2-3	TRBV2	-	CASSGPDQGPQYF	TGTGCCAGCAGTGGTCCCGACCAGGGGCCGCAGTATTTT
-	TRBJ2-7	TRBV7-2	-	CASSSTGIAKYEQYF	TGTGCCAGCAGTTCCACCGGGATCGCAAAGTACGAGCAGTACTTC
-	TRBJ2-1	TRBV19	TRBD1	CASSYGQGIVDEQFF	TGTGCCAGTAGTTACGGACAGGGCATAGTGGATGAGCAGTTCTTC
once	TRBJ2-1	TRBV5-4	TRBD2	CASSLGRGGRGNEQFF	TGTGCCAGCAGCTTGGGGCGGGGGGGCAGGGGGAATGAGCAGTTCTTC
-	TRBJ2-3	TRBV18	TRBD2	CASSPQTLWTSGSTDTQYF	TGTGCCAGCTCACCGCAAACCTTGTGGACTAGCGGCAGCACAGATACGCAGTATTTT
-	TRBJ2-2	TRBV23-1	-	CASKAGTGELFF	TGCGCCAGCAAGGCAGGGACCGGGGAGCTGTTTTTT
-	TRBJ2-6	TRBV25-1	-	CASSEPGLGANVLTF	TGTGCCAGCAGTGAACCAGGCCTTGGGGCCAACGTCCTGACTTTC
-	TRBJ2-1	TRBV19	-	CASRVGALHNEQFF	TGTGCCAGTAGGGTGGGGGCTCTCCACAATGAGCAGTTCTTC
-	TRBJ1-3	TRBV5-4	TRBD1	CASSLDRGGSGNTIYF	TGTGCCAGCAGCTTAGACAGGGGGGGCTCTGGAAACACCATATATTTT
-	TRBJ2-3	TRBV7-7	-	CASSLRTPTSTDTQYF	TGTGCCAGCAGCTTACGGACACCCACTAGCACAGATACGCAGTATTTT
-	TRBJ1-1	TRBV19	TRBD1	CASSILKDRANTEAFF	TGTGCCAGTAGTATATTAAAGGACAGGGCGAACACTGAAGCTTTCTTT
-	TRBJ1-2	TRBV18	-	CASSPSGGPGYTF	TGTGCCAGCTCACCTTCCGGGGGGCCTGGCTACACCTTC
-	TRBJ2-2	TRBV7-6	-	CASSLAFRVEAGELFF	TGTGCCAGCAGCTTAGCCTTCCGGGTTGAGGCCGGGGAGCTGTTTTTT
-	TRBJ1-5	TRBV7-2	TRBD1	CASRTSGTDNQPQHF	TGTGCCAGCCGAACTTCGGGGACAGATAATCAGCCCCAGCATTTT
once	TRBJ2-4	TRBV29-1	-	CAVRGAADIQYF	TGCGCGGTACGTGGGGCGGCGGACATTCAGTACTTC
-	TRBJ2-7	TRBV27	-	CASSIKLAYEQYF	TGTGCCAGCAGTATAAAGCTAGCCTACGAGCAGTACTTC
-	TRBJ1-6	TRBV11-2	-	CASSFGADYSPLHF	TGTGCCAGCAGCTTTGGGGCGGATTATTCACCCCTCCACTTT
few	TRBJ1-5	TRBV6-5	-	CASRADRLNQPQHF	TGTGCCAGCAGAGCGGACCGACTCAATCAGCCCCAGCATTTT